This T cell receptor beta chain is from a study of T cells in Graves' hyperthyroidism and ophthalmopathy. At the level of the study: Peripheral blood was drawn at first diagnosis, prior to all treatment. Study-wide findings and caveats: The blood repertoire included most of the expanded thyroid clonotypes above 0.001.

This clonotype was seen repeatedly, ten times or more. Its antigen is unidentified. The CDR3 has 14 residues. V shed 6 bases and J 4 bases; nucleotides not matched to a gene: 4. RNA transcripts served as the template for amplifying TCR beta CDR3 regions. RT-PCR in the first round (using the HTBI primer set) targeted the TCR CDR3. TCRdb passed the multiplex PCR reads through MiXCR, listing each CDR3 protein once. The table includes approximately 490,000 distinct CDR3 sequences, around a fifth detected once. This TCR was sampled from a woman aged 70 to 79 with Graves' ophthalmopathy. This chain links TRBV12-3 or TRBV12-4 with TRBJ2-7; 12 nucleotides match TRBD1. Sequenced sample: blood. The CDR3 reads CASRGTGGWYEQYF. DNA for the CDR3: TGTGCCAGCAGGGGGACAGGGGGCTGGTACGAGCAGTACTTC.